The clone carrying this T cell receptor (beta chain) was detected a few times. V trimming: 2 bases; J trimming: 8 bases; junction bases outside the gene matches: 5. This CDR3 is built from 13 residues. The germline V gene encodes CDR1 MDHEN and CDR2 SYDVKM. This entry is derived from a study of TIL therapy for anti-PD-1-resistant metastatic lung cancer. Whole-study context: By whole-exome sequencing, median non-synonymous tumor mutation burden was around 1.4 mutations per megabase.

The libraries were made with immunoSEQ v3. Libraries were sequenced to approximately 2 million read pairs (survey) or about 5-6.5 million (deep). Assay used: immunoSEQ multiplex PCR; TCRdb lists only in-frame clones, some missing. In the table there are about 36,000 clones, around 79% of which are singletons. Time point noted: pre-treatment sample, taken before nivolumab and TIL therapy. The chain employs TRBV28 and TRBJ1-2; 7 nucleotides line up with TRBD1. The receptor comes from a person aged 25 to 80 with non-small cell lung cancer. Source: blood, taken at baseline. CDR3 protein: CASSLNRGDGYTF. The CDR3 DNA reads TGTGCCAGCAGTTTAAACAGGGGAGACGGCTACACCTTC.